These 16 T cell receptor beta chains were sequenced from one sample in a study of blood T cell repertoires in COVID-19. Generated by immunoSEQ multiplex PCR, the TCRdb table keeps only in-frame clones and is missing some. Of about 70,000 clones listed, just under 80% are singletons. Sequencing used peripheral blood. The receptors derive from a woman between 55 and 75 years old with acute or convalescent COVID-19.

On this clone itself: One end of the junction is discordant with germline, which a read error may explain. The V gene is TRBV7-7, the J gene TRBJ2-2; D not certain. Germline values: CDR1 SSHAT, CDR2 FNYEAQ (reference sequence). This CDR3 has 17 amino acids. The CDR3 bases are TGTGCTAGCAGCTTTAACCCAGACTCCGCGAACACCGGGGAGCTGTTTTTT. Translated: CASSFNPDSANTGELFF.

The chain recombines TRBV6-5 with TRBJ1-2; D perhaps matches TRBD1 (5 bases). Germline CDR1 is MNHEY and CDR2 is SVGAGI. The CDR3 consists of 12 residues. V lost 8 bases to trimming and J lost 8 bases, with 15 bases between them. The CDR3: CASGGGEGGYTF. The CDR3 DNA follows: TGTGCCAGCGGCGGGGGGGAAGGGGGCTACACCTTC.

The rearrangement uses TRBV4-1 and TRBJ1-2, with 8 bases matching TRBD1. V shed 0 bases and J 5 bases; nucleotides not matched to a gene: 8. The germline CDR1 and CDR2 sequences are MGHRA and YSYEKL. The CDR3 covers 16 residues. CDR3 nucleotide sequence: TGCGCCAGCAGCCAAGAGTTCAGACAGGGGTCTTATGGCTACACCTTC. Encoded protein: CASSQEFRQGSYGYTF.

This clone was seen a handful of times. The chain links TRBV28 to TRBJ1-5; TRBD1 agrees at 7 bases. With V trimmed by 6 bases and J by 4 bases, 9 bases remained unmatched. Looked up from germline, CDR1 is MDHEN and CDR2 is SYDVKM. This CDR3 is 15 amino acids long. As DNA, the CDR3 is TGTGCCAGCAGCCCGTTCGAGACAGGGAATCAGCCCCAGCATTTT. This translates into CASSPFETGNQPQHF.

This clone was seen a handful of times. The V call is TRBV29-1, the J call TRBJ2-7; a possible D gene is TRBD1 (5 bases). V lost 6 bases to trimming and J lost 4 bases, with 10 bases between them. Germline CDR1 is SQVTM and CDR2 is ANQGSEA. The CDR3 covers 11 residues. CDR3 nucleotide sequence: TGCAGCGTGTTCCAGGGTTACGAGCAGTACTTC. It codes for CSVFQGYEQYF.

The chain joins TRBV18 to TRBJ1-3, with D possibly being TRBD1 (6 bases). The V and J ends lost 4 bases and 0 bases respectively, with 13 bases between them. This CDR3 comprises 16 residues. Germline V gene data show CDR1 as KGHSH and CDR2 as LQKENI. The CDR3 bases are TGTGCCAGCTCACGGAACAGGGCAAACTCTGGAAACACCATATATTTT. This sequence encodes CASSRNRANSGNTIYF.

As regards this clone: Other DNA sequences within the sample encode an identical CDR3. The V and J genes are TRBV7-9 and TRBJ1-4; TRBD1 aligns across 7 bases. The germline V gene has CDR1 SEHNR and CDR2 FQNEAQ (reference sequence). V trimming: 4 bases; J trimming: 5 bases; junction bases outside the gene matches: 4. CDR3 size: 14 residues. CDR3: CASSSDRLNEKLFF. The CDR3 region has the DNA TGTGCCAGCAGCTCGGACAGGTTAAATGAAAAACTGTTTTTT.

In DNA form, the CDR3 reads TGTGCCAGCAGAACAATTCCGGGACTCTCCATCTACAATGAGCAGTTCTTC. The encoded protein is CASRTIPGLSIYNEQFF. This chain uses TRBV6-4 with TRBJ2-1, with D possibly being TRBD2 (6 bases). Trimming shortened V by 6 bases and J by 3 bases, and 21 bases separated the two germline ends. The CDR3 has 17 amino acids. Germline values: CDR1 MRHNA, CDR2 SNTAGT.

This clone was observed a handful of times. V and J are TRBV15 and TRBJ1-2; D gene uncertain. V lost 3 bases, J lost 2 bases, and 10 bases lay in between. The CDR3 runs 14 residues. Looked up from germline, CDR1 is LNHNV and CDR2 is YYDKDF (reference sequence). The chain's CDR3 is CATSSPTVNYGYTF. The CDR3 DNA sequence: TGTGCCACCAGCAGTCCCACAGTGAACTATGGCTACACCTTC.

In this sample, this clone turned up a few times. The rearrangement uses TRBV6-6 and TRBJ1-2; D unclear. Trimming removed 6 bases from V and 7 bases from J, with 15 bases in between. Looked up from germline, CDR1 is MNHNY and CDR2 is SVGAGI (reference sequence). The CDR3 is 13 amino acids. The CDR3 reads CASSPVPRIGYTF. DNA for the CDR3: TGTGCCAGCAGCCCTGTCCCCAGGATTGGCTACACCTTC.

This sequence joins TRBV7-2 and TRBJ2-2; 8 positions match TRBD2. The V and J ends lost 5 bases and 6 bases, in that order; junction bases with no gene match: 5. The CDR3 extends over 14 amino acids. The germline CDR1 and CDR2 sequences are SGHTA and FQGNSA. CDR3 protein: CASSPGGYAGELFF. The DNA for the CDR3 is TGTGCCAGCAGCCCGGGGGGGTACGCCGGGGAGCTGTTTTTT.

There are a few counts of this clone. This chain links TRBV4-2 with TRBJ2-3; D possibly corresponds to TRBD2 (5 bases). CDR3 length equals 15 residues. The germline gives CDR1 LGHNA, CDR2 YNFKEQ. Trimming removed 3 bases at V and 4 bases at J, with 14 bases between. The CDR3 DNA sequence: TGTGCCAGCAGCCAGGAAGCGGAGTTGGCAGATACGCAGTATTTT. It encodes CASSQEAELADTQYF.

The gene calls are TRBV2 and TRBJ1-5, with 7 bases matching TRBD1. V lost 1 base, J lost 7 bases, and 4 bases stayed unmatched. The germline V gene has CDR1 SNHLY and CDR2 FYNNEI. The length of the CDR3 is 14 residues. In nucleotides, the CDR3 is TGTGCCAGCAGTGAAGAGACAGGGAGCCAGCCCCAGCATTTT. Residues: CASSEETGSQPQHF.

The rearrangement links TRBV5-4 to TRBJ2-1; 8 bases match TRBD1. This CDR3 has 13 amino acids. Looked up from germline, CDR1 is SGHNT and CDR2 is YYREEE (reference sequence). With 5 bases clipped from V and 6 bases from J, the junction kept 4 bases outside the gene matches. The CDR3 DNA is TGTGCCAGCAGTCGAGACAGGGGCAATGAGCAGTTCTTC. Translation gives CASSRDRGNEQFF. The full variable domain, completed using reference TRBV5-4 and TRBJ2-1, is ETGVTQSPTHLIKTRGQQVTLRCSSQSGHNTVSWYQQALGQGPQFIFQYYREEENGRGNFPPRFSGLQFPNYSSELNVNALELDDSALYLCASSRDRGNEQFFGPGTRLTVL.

This chain joins TRBV6-2 or TRBV6-3 and TRBJ2-2, with D tentatively TRBD2 (5 bases). The CDR3 is 17 amino acids. Germline lookup yields CDR1 MNHEY and CDR2 SVGEGT. Trimming removed 6 bases from V and 2 bases from J, with 19 bases in between. The CDR3 loop is CASSRSSGPVNTGELFF. In DNA, the CDR3 is TGTGCCAGCAGCCGCTCCAGCGGCCCGGTTAACACCGGGGAGCTGTTTTTT.

The chain employs TRBV28 and TRBJ1-2; 8 nucleotides line up with TRBD1. The CDR3 is 15 amino acids. V lost 2 bases and J lost 8; bases outside the gene matches: 10. The germline gives CDR1 MDHEN, CDR2 SYDVKM. In DNA form, the CDR3 reads TGTGCCAGCAGTTTACTTGAGGACAGGGCGCACGGCTACACCTTC. It codes for CASSLLEDRAHGYTF.